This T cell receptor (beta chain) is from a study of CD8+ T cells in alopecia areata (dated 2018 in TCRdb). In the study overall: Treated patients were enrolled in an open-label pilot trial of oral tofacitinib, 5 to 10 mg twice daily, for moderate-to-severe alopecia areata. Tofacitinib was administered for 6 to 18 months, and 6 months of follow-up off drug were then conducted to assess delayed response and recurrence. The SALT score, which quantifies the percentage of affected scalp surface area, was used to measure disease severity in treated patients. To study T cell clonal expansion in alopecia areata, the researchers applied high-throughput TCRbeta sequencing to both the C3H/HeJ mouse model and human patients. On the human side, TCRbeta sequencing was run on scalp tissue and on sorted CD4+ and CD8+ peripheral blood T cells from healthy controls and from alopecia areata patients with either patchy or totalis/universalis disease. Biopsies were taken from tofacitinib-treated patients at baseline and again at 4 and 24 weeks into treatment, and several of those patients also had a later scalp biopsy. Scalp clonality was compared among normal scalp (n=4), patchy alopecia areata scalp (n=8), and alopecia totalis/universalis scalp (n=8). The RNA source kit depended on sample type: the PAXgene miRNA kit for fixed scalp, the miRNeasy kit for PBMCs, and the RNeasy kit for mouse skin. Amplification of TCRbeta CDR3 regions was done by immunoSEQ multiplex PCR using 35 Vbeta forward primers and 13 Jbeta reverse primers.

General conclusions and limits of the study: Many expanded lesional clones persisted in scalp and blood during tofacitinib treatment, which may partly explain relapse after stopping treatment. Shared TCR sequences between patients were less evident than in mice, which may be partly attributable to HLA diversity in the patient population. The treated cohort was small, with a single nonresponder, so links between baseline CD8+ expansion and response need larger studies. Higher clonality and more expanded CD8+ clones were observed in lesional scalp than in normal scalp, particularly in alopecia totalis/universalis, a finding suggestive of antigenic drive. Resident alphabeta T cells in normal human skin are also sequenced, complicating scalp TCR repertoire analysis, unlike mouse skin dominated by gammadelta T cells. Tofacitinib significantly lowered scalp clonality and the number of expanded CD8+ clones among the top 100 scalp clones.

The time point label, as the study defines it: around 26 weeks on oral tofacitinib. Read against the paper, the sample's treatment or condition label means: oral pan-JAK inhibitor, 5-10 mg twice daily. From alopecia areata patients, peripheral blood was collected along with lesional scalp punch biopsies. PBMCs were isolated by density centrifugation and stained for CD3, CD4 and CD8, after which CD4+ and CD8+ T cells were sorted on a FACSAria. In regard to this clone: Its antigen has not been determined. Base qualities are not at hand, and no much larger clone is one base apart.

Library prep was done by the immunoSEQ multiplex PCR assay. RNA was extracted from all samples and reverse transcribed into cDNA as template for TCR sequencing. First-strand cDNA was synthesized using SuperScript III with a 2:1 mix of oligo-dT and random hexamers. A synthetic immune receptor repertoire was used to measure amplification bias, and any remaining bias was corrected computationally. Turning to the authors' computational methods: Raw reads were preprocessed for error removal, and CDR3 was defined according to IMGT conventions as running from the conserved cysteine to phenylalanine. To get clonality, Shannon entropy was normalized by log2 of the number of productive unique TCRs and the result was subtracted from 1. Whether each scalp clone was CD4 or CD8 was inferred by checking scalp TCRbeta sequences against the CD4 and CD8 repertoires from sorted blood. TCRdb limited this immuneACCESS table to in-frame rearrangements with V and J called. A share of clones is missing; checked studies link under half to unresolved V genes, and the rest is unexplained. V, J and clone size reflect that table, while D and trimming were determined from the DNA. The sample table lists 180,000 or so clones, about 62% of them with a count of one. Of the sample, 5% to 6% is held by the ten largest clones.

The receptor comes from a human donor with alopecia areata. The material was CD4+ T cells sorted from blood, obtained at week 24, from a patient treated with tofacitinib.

The nucleotides are TGTGCCTGGAGTACTCACAATGAGCAGTTCTTC. This translates into CAWSTHNEQFF. The V and J segments used are TRBV30 and TRBJ2-1; there is no confident call for the D gene. The germline V gene (reference sequence) supplies CDR1 GTSNPN and CDR2 SVGIG. The CDR3 sequence holds 11 residues, the cysteine and phenylalanine included. Only the CDR3 part of the read is kept: 33 bases, read in frame from the first base. A distance of 4 bases separates the germline ends of V and J, which lose 2 bases and 5 bases respectively.